The source of this TCR beta chain is a study of T cell responses to AZD1222 COVID-19 vaccine. Sequencing was performed with immunoSEQ multiplex PCR; in TCRdb, only in-frame clones are kept and a portion is missing. The sample has under 100,000 clones, approximately 85% seen once. This CDR3 spans 14 amino acids. Germline V gene lookup returns CDR1 SGHDN and CDR2 FVKESK. Trimming pared 4 bases from V and 7 bases from J, leaving 16 bases between. Analyses pooled second doses at about 4 or about 12 weeks. The study, taken as a whole, reports: Per reports, nearly half of all spike-specific TCRs target regions that are unmutated in variants. Just a handful of people given AZD1222 tested seropositive at baseline. Spike-specific TCR breadth rose after two AZD1222 doses, and depth rose as well.

On this clone itself: Its cognate antigen is unknown.

The J gene is TRBJ1-2, the V gene TRBV14, with a tentative D call TRBD1 (5 bases). The sequenced sample was peripheral blood, obtained 28 days after the second AZD1222 dose. This sequence was found in an adult who received the AZD1222 COVID-19 vaccine. Here the CDR3 DNA reads TGTGCCAGCAGCCCCGCGGGGTGGGGCGTTGGCTACACCTTC. As protein: CASSPAGWGVGYTF.